The clone carrying this T cell receptor (beta chain) was seen at least ten times. This record comes from a study of T cells in Graves' hyperthyroidism and ophthalmopathy. Study-level background: Peripheral blood was taken when the disease was first diagnosed, before any treatment began.

The CDR3 is made up of 13 amino acids. CDR1 is SNHLY, CDR2 FYNNEI, per germline. Trimming took 8 bases from V and 4 from J, leaving 13 bases between them. RNA transcripts gave rise to amplified TCR beta CDR3 regions. HTBI primers were employed in a first-round RT-PCR of the TCR CDR3. TCRdb used MiXCR to reprocess the multiplex PCR reads, holding one entry per CDR3 protein. The sample lists 250,000 or so distinct CDR3 sequences, 13% to 15% occurring once. The sample comprised blood. The chain employs TRBV2 and TRBJ2-3; D is unclear. The source of this sequence is a woman aged 40 to 50 with Graves' hyperthyroidism that later progressed to Graves' ophthalmopathy. The CDR3 loop reads CASQSENADTQYF. CDR3 sequence (DNA): TGTGCCAGCCAAAGCGAGAATGCAGATACGCAGTATTTT.